This TCR beta chain comes out of a study of CD8+ T cells in alopecia areata. Noted treatment: oral pan-JAK inhibitor, 5-10 mg twice daily. Extracted RNA was reverse transcribed, and the resulting cDNA served as sequencing template. Data came from immunoSEQ multiplex PCR; TCRdb stores just in-frame clones and leaves some out. The sample shows 150,000 to 200,000 clones, 58% of them seen only once. Germline lookup yields CDR1 KGHSH and CDR2 LQKENI. V shed 6 bases, J shed 3 bases, and the junction held 5 bases outside the gene matches. This CDR3 has 14 residues. This sequence originates from a human donor with alopecia areata. The material was CD4+ T cells sorted from blood, obtained at week 24, from a patient treated with tofacitinib. This chain connects TRBV18 to TRBJ1-1; 9 bases align to TRBD1. The CDR3, as DNA: TGTGCCAGCTCGCCTCGACAGGGGGACACTGAAGCTTTCTTT. Translating gives CASSPRQGDTEAFF.